This T cell receptor beta chain was observed in a study of identical twins. Points from the study as a whole: Twins shared out-of-frame alpha sequences with excess low generation probability. It was cross-sectional statistical analysis, not following the same donors, that the conclusions relied on. In beta out-of-frame sequences, the excess sharing between twins was weaker.

TCRdb re-derived calls from the 5' RACE reads in MiXCR, one entry per CDR3 protein. The sample has under 500,000 distinct CDR3 sequences, 14% seen once. This CDR3 spans 14 amino acids. After removal of 8 bases from V and 0 bases from J, the junction contained 3 bases not matched to a gene. Germline V gene data show CDR1 as SNHLY and CDR2 as FYNNEI. This clonotype was seen at least ten times. Its antigen is unidentified. The same specimen was also included in a second study, on yellow fever vaccine responses in identical twins.

The V call is TRBV2, the J call TRBJ2-2, with 7 positions matching TRBD2. Sequenced material: CD4+ T cells sorted from blood. This clonotype was sampled from a woman between 18 and 29 years old in good health. In DNA form, the CDR3 reads TGTGCCAGCCGAGGACTAGCGAACACCGGGGAGCTGTTTTTT. It codes for CASRGLANTGELFF.